A selection of T cell receptor beta chains follows, all from one sample in a study of blood T cell repertoires in COVID-19. Data came from immunoSEQ multiplex PCR; TCRdb stores just in-frame clones and leaves some out. Here the sample spans a few hundred thousand clones, approximately 90% being singletons. The specimen sequenced was peripheral blood. The receptors shown here come from a man aged 50 to 60 with acute or convalescent COVID-19. CDR3s include the opening cysteine and the closing phenylalanine or tryptophan. A D gene is named only where the DNA matches it firmly. Rows give clone size only sometimes, using once, few, many, or a class for an expanded clone.

v_gene	d_gene	j_gene	abundance	CDR3aa	CDR3nt
TRBV6-2/TRBV6-3	TRBD1	TRBJ1-2	.	CASSYGDRGRLTF	TGTGCCAGCAGTTATGGGGACAGGGGGCGTTTGACCTTC
TRBV19	.	TRBJ1-4	.	CASSRTAGGGEKLFF	TGTGCCAGTAGTCGGACAGCCGGAGGTGGTGAAAAACTGTTTTTT
TRBV5-1	.	TRBJ1-2	few	CASSLNPEVVRYGYTF	TGCGCCAGCAGCTTGAATCCTGAGGTTGTTAGGTATGGCTACACCTTC
TRBV11-2	.	TRBJ1-6	.	CASSSPGSGNSPLHF	TGTGCCAGCAGCTCCCCCGGGTCGGGGAATTCACCCCTCCACTTT
TRBV7-8	.	TRBJ1-4	.	CASSFGRTSNEKLFF	TGTGCCAGCAGCTTTGGACGGACTTCAAATGAAAAACTGTTTTTT
TRBV6-6	TRBD1	TRBJ1-1	.	CASSRQSGGRNTEAFF	TGTGCCAGCAGTCGCCAATCAGGGGGCAGGAACACTGAAGCTTTCTTT
TRBV5-1	TRBD1	TRBJ1-5	.	CASSQWDRGRQPQHF	TGCGCCAGCAGCCAATGGGACAGGGGGCGACAGCCCCAGCATTTT
TRBV6-5	.	TRBJ1-1	.	CASSPGASGTEAFF	TGTGCCAGCAGCCCCGGCGCGTCGGGGACTGAAGCTTTCTTT
TRBV18	.	TRBJ1-5	.	CASSPAGYSNQPQHF	TGTGCCAGCTCACCCGCGGGGTATAGCAATCAGCCCCAGCATTTT
TRBV4-1	.	TRBJ1-6	few	CASSQGEGIASPLHF	TGCGCCAGCAGCCAAGGGGAGGGGATCGCCTCACCCCTCCACTTT
TRBV5-1	TRBD1	TRBJ2-7	.	CASSLARQGAGEQYF	TGCGCCAGCAGCTTGGCCCGGCAGGGGGCGGGCGAGCAGTACTTC
TRBV10-1	TRBD1	TRBJ2-5	once	CASSVGTAYQETQYF	TGCGCCAGCAGTGTTGGGACAGCGTACCAAGAGACCCAGTACTTC
TRBV5-1	TRBD1	TRBJ1-3	.	CASSTGTGGLGNTIYF	TGCGCCAGCAGCACGGGGACAGGGGGCTTGGGCAACACCATATATTTT
TRBV6-5	.	TRBJ1-1	.	CASSYSAGRTEAFF	TGTGCCAGCAGTTACTCAGCGGGGCGCACTGAAGCTTTCTTT
TRBV7-7	TRBD1	TRBJ2-2	few	CASSRGQGTGELFF	TGTGCCAGCAGCCGGGGACAGGGGACCGGGGAGCTGTTTTTT
TRBV6-5	TRBD1	TRBJ1-4	once	CASSYSGQGFEKLFF	TGTGCCAGCAGTTACTCTGGACAGGGGTTTGAAAAACTGTTTTTT
TRBV7-3	.	TRBJ1-5	few	CASSSWGGGGVSNQPQHF	TGTGCCAGCAGCTCCTGGGGAGGGGGTGGGGTTAGCAATCAGCCCCAGCATTTT
TRBV10-2	.	TRBJ1-3	.	CASSVVGGGNTIYF	TGCGCCAGCAGTGTCGTGGGAGGAGGAAACACCATATATTTT
TRBV10-1	TRBD1	TRBJ2-7	.	CASSERTGGKYEQYF	TGCGCCAGCAGTGAGCGGACAGGGGGCAAATACGAGCAGTACTTC
TRBV6-6	TRBD2	TRBJ2-1	.	CASSYFGGRAYNEQFF	TGTGCCAGCAGTTACTTCGGGGGGAGGGCCTACAATGAGCAGTTCTTC
TRBV6-5	TRBD1	TRBJ2-7	.	CASSARGTGDYEQYF	TGTGCCAGCAGCGCCCGGGGGACAGGGGACTACGAGCAGTACTTC
TRBV18	TRBD2	TRBJ2-5	.	CASLPGLGQETQYF	TGTGCCAGCTTGCCGGGACTAGGTCAAGAGACCCAGTACTTC
TRBV7-9	.	TRBJ2-6	.	CASTINREHSGANVLTF	TGTGCCAGCACCATTAACAGGGAACACTCTGGGGCCAACGTCCTGACTTTC
TRBV5-1	TRBD1	TRBJ2-5	.	CASSALTGERSVTQYF	TGCGCCAGCAGCGCACTGACAGGGGAAAGGAGCGTGACCCAGTACTTC
TRBV15	TRBD1	TRBJ1-4	.	CATAVRTGVEKLFF	TGTGCCACCGCGGTTAGGACAGGGGTTGAAAAACTGTTTTTT
TRBV25-1	.	TRBJ2-1	few	CASSDPAGRTYNEQFF	TGTGCCAGCAGTGACCCAGCAGGCCGAACCTACAATGAGCAGTTCTTC
TRBV27	TRBD1	TRBJ1-1	.	CASKRQGYEAFF	TGTGCCAGCAAGCGACAGGGCTATGAAGCTTTCTTT
TRBV18	TRBD1	TRBJ2-7	.	CASSPPNRGSYEQYF	TGTGCCAGCTCACCACCAAACAGGGGTAGCTACGAGCAGTACTTC
TRBV6-5	.	TRBJ2-5	.	CASSKVVGQGETQYF	TGTGCCAGCAGTAAGGTCGTGGGGCAGGGAGAGACCCAGTACTTC
TRBV4-2	TRBD2	TRBJ2-2	.	CASSQSTSGGAGTGELFF	TGTGCCAGCAGCCAATCGACTAGCGGGGGGGCCGGAACCGGGGAGCTGTTTTTT
TRBV6-1	TRBD1	TRBJ1-3	.	CASSEAVGQENLSGNTIYF	TGTGCCAGCAGTGAAGCGGTAGGACAGGAGAATCTCTCTGGAAACACCATATATTTT
TRBV3-1/TRBV3-2	TRBD1	TRBJ1-1	.	CASSLQRQGEAFF	TGTGCCAGCAGCCTGCAGCGACAGGGTGAAGCTTTCTTT
TRBV5-1	TRBD2	TRBJ2-1	.	CASGEAGGPYNEQFF	TGCGCCAGCGGCGAAGCGGGGGGGCCCTACAATGAGCAGTTCTTC
TRBV3-1/TRBV3-2	TRBD2	TRBJ2-5	.	CASSQDRRRGAPYQETQYF	TGTGCCAGCAGCCAAGATCGTCGGCGGGGGGCTCCGTACCAAGAGACCCAGTACTTC
TRBV2	.	TRBJ1-1	.	CASSEEFNTEAFF	TGTGCCAGCAGTGAGGAGTTTAACACTGAAGCTTTCTTT
TRBV3-1/TRBV3-2	.	TRBJ1-2	.	CASSQDGQNYGYTF	TGTGCCAGCAGCCAAGATGGTCAGAACTATGGCTACACCTTC
TRBV29-1	TRBD1	TRBJ1-1	once	CSAYRGANTEAFF	TGCAGCGCTTACAGGGGCGCGAACACTGAAGCTTTCTTT
TRBV25-1	.	TRBJ1-2	.	CASRISGDGYTF	TGTGCCAGCAGGATCTCAGGGGATGGCTACACCTTC
TRBV27	TRBD1	TRBJ1-2	.	CASSSDRGQSGYTF	TGTGCCAGCAGTTCTGATAGGGGGCAATCGGGCTACACCTTC
TRBV21-1	.	TRBJ2-1	few	CASSKTTEQFF	TGTGCCAGCAGCAAAACAACAGAGCAGTTCTTC
TRBV10-1	TRBD2	TRBJ2-3	.	CASSEAGEPTDTQYF	TGCGCCAGCAGTGAAGCGGGGGAACCCACAGATACGCAGTATTTT
TRBV18	TRBD2	TRBJ2-7	.	CASSPDGTSGGAEQYF	TGTGCCAGCTCACCAGATGGGACTAGCGGGGGGGCCGAGCAGTACTTC
TRBV5-5	.	TRBJ1-1	.	CASSLEATRSFEAFF	TGTGCCAGCAGCTTGGAAGCGACCCGTTCATTCGAAGCTTTCTTT
TRBV30	.	TRBJ2-7	.	CAWSVLKGTSYEQYF	TGTGCCTGGAGTGTTTTGAAGGGGACTTCCTACGAGCAGTACTTC
TRBV5-4	TRBD1	TRBJ1-6	.	CASSSTGGPYNSPLHF	TGTGCCAGCAGCTCGACAGGGGGCCCCTATAATTCACCCCTCCACTTT
TRBV27	.	TRBJ1-6	.	CASSFRDSVNSPLHF	TGTGCCAGCAGTTTCCGAGACAGTGTTAATTCACCCCTCCACTTT
TRBV2	.	TRBJ1-5	.	CASSAQGPASQPQHF	TGTGCCAGCAGTGCGCAGGGTCCGGCATCACAGCCCCAGCATTTT
TRBV7-9	.	TRBJ1-5	.	CASSLGVDPNQPQHF	TGTGCCAGCAGCTTAGGCGTCGATCCGAATCAGCCCCAGCATTTT
TRBV7-2	TRBD1	TRBJ1-4	.	CASSFLGQVGEKLFF	TGTGCCAGCAGCTTCCTCGGACAGGTTGGGGAAAAACTGTTTTTT
TRBV15	TRBD2	TRBJ2-1	.	CATSNPWTSGGGEQFF	TGTGCCACCAGCAACCCTTGGACTAGCGGAGGGGGTGAGCAGTTCTTC